These 5 T cell receptor beta chains were sequenced from one sample in a study of blood T cell repertoires in COVID-19. Profiled with immunoSEQ multiplex PCR; TCRdb holds only in-frame clones, not every one. This sample has hundreds of thousands of clones, with roughly 86% found just once. The material sequenced was PBMCs or T cells enriched from blood (not recorded which). The receptors derive from a young woman with acute COVID-19.

CDR3 protein: CASTVRQDGTGELFF. DNA for the CDR3: TGTGCCAGCACCGTACGACAGGATGGCACCGGGGAGCTGTTTTTT. The chain is built from TRBV7-6 and TRBJ2-2; possibly TRBD1 for D (6 bases). V lost 7 bases, J lost 4 bases, and 16 bases lay in between. Germline loops: CDR1 SGHVS, CDR2 FNYEAQ. The CDR3 contains 15 residues.

This chain connects TRBV10-2 to TRBJ1-5; TRBD1 is a possible D gene (6 bases). Per the germline V gene, CDR1 is WSHSY and CDR2 is SAAADI. This CDR3 has 16 residues. V was trimmed by 3 bases and J by 11 bases, leaving 23 bases between them. In DNA, the CDR3 is TGCGCCAGCAGTGATGCGCAGGGGTCCACCAAAGGGACCCAGCATTTT. Amino acids: CASSDAQGSTKGTQHF.

V is TRBV5-1 and J is TRBJ1-4; the match to TRBD1 covers 8 bases. This CDR3 comprises 15 residues. V shed 7 bases, J shed 8 bases, and the junction held 13 bases outside the gene matches. Germline lookup yields CDR1 SGHRS and CDR2 YFSETQ. DNA of the CDR3: TGCGCCAGCGATCCGGACAGGGAAGGTCGGGAAAAACTGTTTTTT. Translated, it gives CASDPDREGREKLFF.

The J gene is TRBJ1-3, the V gene TRBV7-9; D possibly corresponds to TRBD1 (5 bases). Germline lookup yields CDR1 SEHNR and CDR2 FQNEAQ (reference sequence). The CDR3 runs 14 residues. V lost 5 bases, J lost 0 bases, and 8 bases lay in between. Here the CDR3 reads CASSPGFSGNTIYF. The CDR3 nucleotides read TGTGCCAGCAGCCCAGGGTTCTCTGGAAACACCATATATTTT.

V gene TRBV30 combines with J gene TRBJ1-5, with a possible D match to TRBD1 (5 bases). Per germline, CDR1 GTSNPN and CDR2 SVGIG (reference sequence). CDR3 length equals 18 residues. The V end was cut by 2 bases, the J end by 9 bases, with 29 bases between. For the CDR3, the DNA is TGTGCCTGGAGTCCGTACCGGGAAACCAGAAGTCCCGGGGGGCCCCAGCATTTT. The encoded protein is CAWSPYRETRSPGGPQHF.